The present entry profiles one T cell receptor beta chain with its context. The antigen remains unidentified. The sample is drawn from a study of blood T cells in healthy people across ages. Study summary: Capture by template switching was about one barcoded beta molecule per two T cells.

The people who gave samples were healthy Caucasians from Russia, aged about 6 to 100. Researchers isolated at least 7 million PBMCs per sample. Whole-study results and caveats: Not knowing donor CMV status may have confounded expanded clonotype changes.

Looked up from germline, CDR1 is MNHNY and CDR2 is SVGAGI (reference sequence). The CDR3 runs 14 residues. V was pared by 6 bases and J by 2 bases, with 5 bases of the junction left unmatched. The authors ran a second PCR of about 6 to 11 cycles using a sample-barcoded 5' primer and a J-beta primer mix. In TCRdb, the 5' RACE reads were re-called with MiXCR into one record per CDR3 protein. Of 1.5 million to 1.8 million distinct CDR3 sequences listed, 42% are singletons. The clonotype was recovered from a woman aged 18-29 years in good health. Source material: blood. V gene TRBV6-6 combines with J gene TRBJ2-7; 9 bases match TRBD2. The CDR3: CASSYRTSAYEQYF. The CDR3 DNA follows: TGTGCCAGCAGCTATCGGACTAGCGCCTACGAGCAGTACTTC.